This paragraph reports one T cell receptor (beta chain). V lost 3 bases to trimming and J lost 3 bases; unmatched junction nucleotides: 3. CDR1 and CDR2 from the germline V gene are SGHNT and YYREEE (reference sequence). This CDR3 contains 14 residues. This sample is part of a study of control samples from healthy donors and cancer patients. Some clones are missing from TCRdb's copy, which holds only in-frame ones; the method was immunoSEQ multiplex PCR. The sample has 82,000 or so clones, 90% to 95% seen once; the top ten hold 4.5% to 6%. The sequence was collected from a young woman in good health. The J gene is TRBJ1-1, the V gene TRBV5-4, with 9 bases lining up with TRBD1. Source material: blood. The CDR3 here is CASSWDRADTEAFF. The CDR3 coding sequence is TGTGCCAGCAGCTGGGACAGGGCGGACACTGAAGCTTTCTTT.